The 18 T cell receptor beta chains listed next were all sequenced from one sample in a study of cytomegalovirus exposure and HLA in healthy donors. Assay: immunoSEQ multiplex PCR; the TCRdb copy retains only in-frame clones and omits some. The top ten hold roughly 1.8% of the sample, which has about 56,000 clones, 93% seen once. Sequenced material: PBMCs. These receptors were collected from a woman between 18 and 30 years old in good health and CMV-seropositive.

The chain is built from TRBV29-1 and TRBJ2-5; 12 positions match TRBD1. The CDR3 totals 15 residues. Trimming cost V 6 bases and J 5 bases; bases outside gene matches: 10. Germline V gene sequence: CDR1 SQVTM, CDR2 ANQGSEA. This chain's CDR3 is CSVEGQGAPGETQYF. The CDR3 nucleotides are TGCAGCGTGGAGGGACAGGGGGCGCCGGGGGAGACCCAGTACTTC.

The rearrangement links TRBV21-1 to TRBJ2-1; the table's D call, TRBD1, has no DNA check behind it. TRBV21-1 is reported as a pseudogene. This CDR3 has 16 amino acids. CDR3 nucleotide sequence: TGTGCCAGCGGGAGAAATGACAGGGGATCGGACAATGAGCAGTTCTTC. Encoded protein: CASGRNDRGSDNEQFF.

The rearrangement uses TRBV6-6 and TRBJ2-3; 10 nucleotides match TRBD1. V was clipped by 6 bases and J by 3 bases; unmatched bases: 6. Germline-derived CDR1 and CDR2 are MNHNY and SVGAGI (reference sequence). CDR3 size: 15 residues. CDR3 sequence: CASRGDRGQTDTQYF. The DNA of the CDR3 is TGTGCCAGCAGGGGTGACAGGGGGCAGACAGATACGCAGTATTTT.

The CDR3: CASRRQGVATEAFF. The CDR3 region has the DNA TGTGCCAGCAGGCGACAGGGGGTTGCCACTGAAGCTTTCTTT. The rearrangement joins TRBV6-5 to TRBJ1-1; TRBD1 matches at 9 bases. Trimming took 6 bases from V and 4 from J; bases not matched to a gene: 6. This CDR3 is 14 amino acids long. Germline V gene sequence: CDR1 MNHEY, CDR2 SVGAGI.

The CDR3 sequence: CASSFLSKNTEAFF. CDR3 nucleotide sequence: TGTGCCAGCAGTTTCCTTAGTAAGAACACTGAAGCTTTCTTT. The genes are TRBV27 and TRBJ1-1, with D unresolved. The V end was cut by 3 bases, the J end by 1 base, with 9 bases between. This CDR3 spans 14 amino acids. Germline V gene sequence: CDR1 MNHEY, CDR2 SMNVEV (reference sequence).

V usage is TRBV7-7 and J usage is TRBJ1-1; D is unresolved. The V gene lost 5 bases and the J gene lost 1 base, with 8 bases spanning the gap. This CDR3 has 13 residues. Germline CDR1 is SSHAT and CDR2 is FNYEAQ (reference sequence). CDR3 residues: CASSLTENTEAFF. The CDR3 nucleotides read TGTGCCAGCAGCCTTACAGAGAACACTGAAGCTTTCTTT.

This clone was recorded a few times. The chain carries TRBV27 and TRBJ2-3; TRBD1 matches 7 bases. The trim removed 5 bases at V and 5 bases at J, leaving 16 bases unmatched. Germline V gene data show CDR1 as MNHEY and CDR2 as SMNVEV (reference sequence). CDR3 size: 17 residues. The CDR3 loop is CASSPHFGTAVGDTQYF. In DNA form, the CDR3 reads TGTGCCAGCAGTCCCCATTTTGGGACAGCCGTCGGAGATACGCAGTATTTT.

The chain has TRBV19 and TRBJ2-7, with D possibly being TRBD2 (5 bases). The V gene lost 4 bases and the J gene lost 3 bases, with 19 bases spanning the gap. The CDR3 has 16 amino acids. Germline CDR1 LNHDA, CDR2 SQIVND (reference sequence). The CDR3 region has the DNA TGTGCCAGTAGTAGCGACGGACGACGAAGCGGCTACGAGCAGTACTTC. Its protein is CASSSDGRRSGYEQYF.

The chain couples TRBV28 to TRBJ2-2; TRBD1 agrees at 8 bases. This CDR3 comprises 10 residues. Looked up from germline, CDR1 is MDHEN and CDR2 is SYDVKM. Germline trimming cut 6 bases from V and 14 bases from J; bases unmatched to any gene: 2. The CDR3 is CASSQGALFF. DNA for the CDR3: TGTGCCAGCAGCCAGGGGGCTCTGTTTTTT.

Only a few counts were recorded for this clone. The V gene is TRBV14, the J gene TRBJ2-2; D unclear. Per the germline V gene, CDR1 is SGHDN and CDR2 is FVKESK. The V end lost 2 bases, the J end lost 5 bases, and 6 bases lay between the germline ends. The CDR3 totals 13 residues. CDR3: CASSQLSTGELFF. DNA for the CDR3: TGTGCCAGCAGCCAATTGAGTACCGGGGAGCTGTTTTTT.

This clone occurred once. The V and J genes are TRBV7-9 and TRBJ1-1; the match to TRBD1 covers 7 bases. Trimming took 8 bases from V and 4 from J; bases not matched to a gene: 1. The CDR3 is 11 amino acids. Germline assignment: CDR1 SEHNR and CDR2 FQNEAQ (reference sequence). The CDR3 DNA is TGTGCCAGCCACAGGGGCACTGAAGCTTTCTTT. Its translation: CASHRGTEAFF.

V is TRBV4-1 and J is TRBJ1-4; D possibly corresponds to TRBD1 (5 bases). Germline CDR1 reads MGHRA; CDR2 reads YSYEKL. V gave up 4 bases and J gave up 0 bases, with 12 bases separating them. The CDR3 is 16 amino acids. The CDR3: CASSRLDITTNEKLFF. The CDR3 region has the DNA TGCGCCAGCAGCCGCCTGGACATTACAACTAATGAAAAACTGTTTTTT.

This rearrangement joins TRBV14 to TRBJ1-2; D perhaps matches TRBD1 (6 bases). Germline V gives CDR1 SGHDN, CDR2 FVKESK. Between the trimmed V and J ends, which lost 4 bases and 3 bases, there was a span of 9 bases. The CDR3 sequence is 13 residues long. The CDR3 DNA follows: TGTGCCAGCAGCCCACAGGGTTACTATGGCTACACCTTC. It translates to CASSPQGYYGYTF.

The rearrangement uses TRBV11-2 and TRBJ1-2, with D perhaps matching TRBD1 (5 bases). V shed 7 bases and J shed 1 base, with 19 bases lying between them. CDR3 length: 16 amino acids. Germline CDR1 and CDR2: SGHAT and FQNNGV. CDR3 bases: TGTGCCAGCAAACCAATTACAGGCTTCATTAACTATGGCTACACCTTC. Protein product: CASKPITGFINYGYTF.

This rearrangement joins TRBV27 to TRBJ2-6, with 10 bases lining up with TRBD1. CDR1 MNHEY and CDR2 SMNVEV come from the germline V gene (reference sequence). V was clipped by 8 bases and J by 0 bases; unmatched bases: 7. The CDR3 is made up of 17 amino acids. The CDR3 DNA reads as TGTGCCAGCGGCGAGACAGGGGGCCTCTCTGGGGCCAACGTCCTGACTTTC. Translated: CASGETGGLSGANVLTF. The whole variable domain, filled in from reference TRBV27 and TRBJ2-6, reads EAQVTQNPRYLITVTGKKLTVTCSQNMNHEYMSWYRQDPGLGLRQIYYSMNVEVTDKGDVPEGYKVSRKEKRNFPLILESPSPNQTSLYFCASGETGGLSGANVLTFGAGSRLTVL.

The sample holds a few counts of this clone. This rearrangement joins TRBV2 to TRBJ2-5; 11 positions agree with TRBD2. This CDR3 spans 17 amino acids. J was trimmed by 4 bases and V by 0 bases; bases with no gene match: 7. Germline CDR1 SNHLY, CDR2 FYNNEI. This CDR3 reads CASSEARIAGGPETQYF. CDR3 nucleotide sequence: TGTGCCAGCAGTGAAGCGCGGATAGCGGGGGGGCCAGAGACCCAGTACTTC.

The chain recombines TRBV19 with TRBJ1-1, with TRBD1 matching 7 bases. Germline CDR1 reads LNHDA; CDR2 reads SQIVND (reference sequence). The CDR3 length is 14 residues. Trimming removed 2 bases from V and 1 base from J; junction bases left unmatched: 1. CDR3 sequence reads: CASSIKGANTEAFF. The CDR3 nucleotides are TGTGCCAGTAGTATAAAGGGGGCGAACACTGAAGCTTTCTTT. The variable domain in full, with the rest retrieved from reference TRBV19 and TRBJ1-1, is DGGITQSPKYLFRKEGQNVTLSCEQNLNHDAMYWYRQDPGQGLRLIYYSQIVNDFQKGDIAEGYSVSREKKESFPLTVTSAQKNPTAFYLCASSIKGANTEAFFGQGTRLTVV.

As for this clone: A junction end diverges from the germline sequence, so it may reflect a read error. The chain uses TRBV19 and TRBJ2-5; tentative D call: TRBD1 (5 bases). This CDR3 contains 14 residues. CDR1 is LNHDA, CDR2 SQIVND, per germline (reference sequence). Here the CDR3 reads CASSVDRIQETQYF. For the CDR3, the DNA is TGTGCCAGTAGTGTAGACAGAATCCAAGAGACCCAGTACTTC.